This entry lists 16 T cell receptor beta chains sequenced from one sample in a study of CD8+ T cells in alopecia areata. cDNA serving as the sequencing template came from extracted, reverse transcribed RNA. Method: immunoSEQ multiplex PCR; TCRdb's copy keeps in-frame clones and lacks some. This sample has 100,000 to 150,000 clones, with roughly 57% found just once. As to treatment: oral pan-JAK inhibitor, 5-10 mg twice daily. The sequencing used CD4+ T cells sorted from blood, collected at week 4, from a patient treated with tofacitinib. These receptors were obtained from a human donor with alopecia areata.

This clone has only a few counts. The CDR3 loop reads CAWKATSGGYEQYF. The CDR3 coding sequence is TGTGCCTGGAAGGCAACTAGCGGGGGCTACGAGCAGTACTTC. V gene TRBV30 combines with J gene TRBJ2-7; the match to TRBD2 covers 11 bases. Per germline, CDR1 GTSNPN and CDR2 SVGIG (reference sequence). The junction had 5 bases not matched to a gene; V was cut back by 4 bases and J by 3 bases. The CDR3 is 14 residues long. The variable domain in full, completed from reference TRBV30 and TRBJ2-7, reads SQTIHQWPATLVQPVGSPLSLECTVEGTSNPNLYWYRQAAGRGLQLLFYSVGIGQISSEVPQNLSASRPQDRQFILSSKKLLLSDSGFYLCAWKATSGGYEQYFGPGTRLTVT.

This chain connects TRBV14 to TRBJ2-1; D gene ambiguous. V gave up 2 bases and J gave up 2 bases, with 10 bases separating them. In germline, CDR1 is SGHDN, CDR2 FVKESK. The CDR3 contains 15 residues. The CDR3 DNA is TGTGCCAGCAGCCAACTCGGCGGAACCTACAATGAGCAGTTCTTC. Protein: CASSQLGGTYNEQFF.

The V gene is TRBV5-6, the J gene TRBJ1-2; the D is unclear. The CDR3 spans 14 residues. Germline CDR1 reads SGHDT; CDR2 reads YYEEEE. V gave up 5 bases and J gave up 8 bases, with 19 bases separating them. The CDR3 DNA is TGTGCCAGCAGTTGGAGAGCTGTGCCAGGCGGCTACACCTTC. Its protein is CASSWRAVPGGYTF.

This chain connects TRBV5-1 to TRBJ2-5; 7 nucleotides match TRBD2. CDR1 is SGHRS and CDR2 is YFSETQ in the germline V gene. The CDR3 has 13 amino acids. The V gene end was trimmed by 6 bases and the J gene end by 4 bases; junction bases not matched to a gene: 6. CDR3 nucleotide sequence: TGCGCCAGCAAATCCTGGGGGGGAGAGACCCAGTACTTC. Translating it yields CASKSWGGETQYF. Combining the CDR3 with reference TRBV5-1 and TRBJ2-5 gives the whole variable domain KAGVTQTPRYLIKTRGQQVTLSCSPISGHRSVSWYQQTPGQGLQFLFEYFSETQRNKGNFPGRFSGRQFSNSRSEMNVSTLELGDSALYLCASKSWGGETQYFGPGTRLLVL.

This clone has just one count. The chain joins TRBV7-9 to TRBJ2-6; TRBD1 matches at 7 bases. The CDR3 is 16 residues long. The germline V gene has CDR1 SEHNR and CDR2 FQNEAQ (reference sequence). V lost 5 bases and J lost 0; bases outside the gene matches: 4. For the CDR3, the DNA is TGTGCCAGCAGCCAGACAGGGTTCTCTGGGGCCAACGTCCTGACTTTC. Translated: CASSQTGFSGANVLTF.

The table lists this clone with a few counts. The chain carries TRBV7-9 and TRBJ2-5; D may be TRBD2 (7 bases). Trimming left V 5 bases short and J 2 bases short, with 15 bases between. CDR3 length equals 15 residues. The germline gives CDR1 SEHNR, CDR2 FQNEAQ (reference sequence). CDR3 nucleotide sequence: TGTGCCAGCAGCCCAGGGGCGGGAGTTCAAGAGACCCAGTACTTC. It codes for CASSPGAGVQETQYF.

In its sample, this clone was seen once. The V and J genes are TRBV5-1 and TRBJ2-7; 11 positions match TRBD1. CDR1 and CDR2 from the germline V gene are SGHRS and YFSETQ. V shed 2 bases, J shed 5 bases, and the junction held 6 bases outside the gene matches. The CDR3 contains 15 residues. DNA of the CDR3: TGCGCCAGCAGCTTAGGACAGGGGGCGGTGGACGAGCAGTACTTC. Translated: CASSLGQGAVDEQYF.

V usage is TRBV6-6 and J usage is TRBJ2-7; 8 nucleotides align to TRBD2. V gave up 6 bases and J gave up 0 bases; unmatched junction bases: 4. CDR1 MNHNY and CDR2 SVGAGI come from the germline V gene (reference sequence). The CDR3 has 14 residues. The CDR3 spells CASRSAGGSYEQYF. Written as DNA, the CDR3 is TGTGCCAGCAGAAGTGCGGGAGGCTCCTACGAGCAGTACTTC.

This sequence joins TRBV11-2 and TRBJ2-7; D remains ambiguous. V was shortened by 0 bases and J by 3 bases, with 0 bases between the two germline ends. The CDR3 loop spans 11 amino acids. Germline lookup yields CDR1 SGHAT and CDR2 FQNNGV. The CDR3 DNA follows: TGTGCCAGCAGCTTAGACTACGAGCAGTACTTC. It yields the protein CASSLDYEQYF.

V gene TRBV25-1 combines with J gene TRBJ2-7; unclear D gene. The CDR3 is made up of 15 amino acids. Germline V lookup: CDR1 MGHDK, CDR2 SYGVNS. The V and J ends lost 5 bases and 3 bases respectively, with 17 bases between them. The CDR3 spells CASSPGYWGIYEQYF. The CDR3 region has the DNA TGTGCCAGCAGTCCAGGATATTGGGGAATCTACGAGCAGTACTTC.

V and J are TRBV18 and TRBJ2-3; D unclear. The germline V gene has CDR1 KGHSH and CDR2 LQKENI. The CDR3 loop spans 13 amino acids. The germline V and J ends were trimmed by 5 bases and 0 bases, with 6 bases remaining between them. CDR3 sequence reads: CASSTFSTDTQYF. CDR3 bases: TGTGCCAGCTCAACCTTTAGCACAGATACGCAGTATTTT. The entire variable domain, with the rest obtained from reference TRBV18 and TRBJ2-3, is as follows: NAGVMQNPRHLVRRRGQEARLRCSPMKGHSHVYWYRQLPEEGLKFMVYLQKENIIDESGMPKERFSAEFPKEGPSILRIQQVVRGDSAAYFCASSTFSTDTQYFGPGTRLTVL.

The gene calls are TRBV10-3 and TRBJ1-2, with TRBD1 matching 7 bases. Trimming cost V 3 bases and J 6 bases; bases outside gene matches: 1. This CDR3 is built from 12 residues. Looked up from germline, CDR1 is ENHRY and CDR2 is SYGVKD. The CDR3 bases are TGTGCCATCAGTGAAGACAGGGATGGCTACACCTTC. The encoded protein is CAISEDRDGYTF.

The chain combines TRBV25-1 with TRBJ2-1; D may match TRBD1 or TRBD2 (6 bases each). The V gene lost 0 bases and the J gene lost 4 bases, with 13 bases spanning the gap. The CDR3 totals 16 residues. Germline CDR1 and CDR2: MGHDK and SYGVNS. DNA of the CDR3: TGTGCCAGCAGTGAATATACGGGGGCCCTATACAATGAGCAGTTCTTC. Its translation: CASSEYTGALYNEQFF.

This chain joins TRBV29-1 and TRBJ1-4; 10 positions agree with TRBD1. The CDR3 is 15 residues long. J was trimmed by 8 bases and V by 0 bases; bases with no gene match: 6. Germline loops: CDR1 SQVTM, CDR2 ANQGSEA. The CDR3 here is CSVEDPTGGGEKLFF. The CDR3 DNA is TGCAGCGTTGAAGATCCGACAGGGGGCGGGGAAAAACTGTTTTTT.

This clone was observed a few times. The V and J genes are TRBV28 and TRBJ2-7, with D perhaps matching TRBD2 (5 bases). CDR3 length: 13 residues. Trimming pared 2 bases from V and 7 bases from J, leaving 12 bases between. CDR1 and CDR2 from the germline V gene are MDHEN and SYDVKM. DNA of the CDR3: TGTGCCAGCAGTTTACTTAGCGTCTATGAGCAGTACTTC. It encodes CASSLLSVYEQYF.

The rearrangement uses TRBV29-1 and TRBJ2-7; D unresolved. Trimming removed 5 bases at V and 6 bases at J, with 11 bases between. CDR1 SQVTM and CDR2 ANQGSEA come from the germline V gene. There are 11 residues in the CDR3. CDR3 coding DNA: TGCAGCGTTCTCTCGAGTGGCGAGCAGTACTTC. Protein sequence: CSVLSSGEQYF.